The rows below give T cell receptor beta chains drawn from one sample of a study of T-cell reconstitution after alpha-beta-depleted transplantation in children. Each CDR3 protein is one row after TCRdb ran MiXCR on the PCR reads. The table includes over 400,000 distinct CDR3 sequences, 43% detected once. The specimen was PBMCs, collected before TCRalphabeta/CD19-depleted stem cell transplant. Receptors originate from a girl aged 2 to 9 with aplastic anemia, due to receive a stem cell transplant. The CDR3 runs from the conserved cysteine through the conserved F or W. The D gene is left open where the match is weak. Size is omitted from some rows. Given values are once, few, many or a class for expanded clones.

d_gene: TRBD1; v_gene: TRBV27; j_gene: TRBJ2-1; abundance: few; CDR3aa: CASSYGTGGSNEQFF; CDR3nt: TGTGCCAGCAGTTATGGGACAGGGGGCTCCAATGAGCAGTTCTTC
d_gene: NA; v_gene: TRBV27; j_gene: TRBJ2-2; abundance: NA; CDR3aa: CASSWSGANTGELFF; CDR3nt: TGTGCCAGCAGTTGGTCAGGGGCTAACACCGGGGAGCTGTTTTTT
d_gene: NA; v_gene: TRBV28; j_gene: TRBJ2-7; abundance: NA; CDR3aa: CASSLWGYEQYF; CDR3nt: TGTGCCAGCAGTTTGTGGGGTTACGAGCAGTACTTC
d_gene: NA; v_gene: TRBV11-2; j_gene: TRBJ1-2; abundance: few; CDR3aa: CASSLDRGQGRLYYGYTF; CDR3nt: TGTGCCAGCAGCTTAGATCGAGGGCAGGGAAGGCTTTACTATGGCTACACCTTC
d_gene: TRBD2; v_gene: TRBV11-1; j_gene: TRBJ2-2; abundance: NA; CDR3aa: CASSQTAGRPPQSTGELFF; CDR3nt: TGTGCCAGCAGTCAAACCGCCGGGAGGCCCCCCCAGAGCACCGGGGAGCTGTTTTTT
d_gene: TRBD2; v_gene: TRBV7-9; j_gene: TRBJ2-1; abundance: NA; CDR3aa: CASSSGLAGANEQFF; CDR3nt: TGTGCCAGCAGCTCGGGACTAGCGGGAGCCAACGAGCAGTTCTTC
d_gene: NA; v_gene: TRBV12-3/TRBV12-4; j_gene: TRBJ2-1; abundance: few; CDR3aa: CASGAKVGNQFF; CDR3nt: TGTGCCAGTGGGGCCAAGGTGGGAAACCAGTTCTTC
d_gene: NA; v_gene: TRBV7-8; j_gene: TRBJ2-3; abundance: many; CDR3aa: CASGPQGVPYSDTQYF; CDR3nt: TGTGCCAGCGGCCCCCAAGGCGTTCCATATTCAGATACGCAGTATTTT
d_gene: NA; v_gene: TRBV5-1; j_gene: TRBJ1-4; abundance: NA; CDR3aa: CASSRGPSTNEKLFF; CDR3nt: TGCGCCAGCAGCCGGGGGCCCTCAACTAATGAAAAACTGTTTTTT
d_gene: TRBD2; v_gene: TRBV20-1; j_gene: TRBJ2-1; abundance: NA; CDR3aa: CSARSGTSVSYNEQFF; CDR3nt: TGCAGTGCTAGATCGGGGACTAGCGTCTCCTACAATGAGCAGTTCTTC
d_gene: NA; v_gene: TRBV12-3/TRBV12-4; j_gene: TRBJ1-5; abundance: NA; CDR3aa: CASRTTQGAGAQPQHF; CDR3nt: TGTGCCAGCAGGACCACACAGGGAGCGGGGGCTCAGCCCCAGCATTTT
d_gene: NA; v_gene: TRBV29-1; j_gene: TRBJ2-3; abundance: NA; CDR3aa: CSVEGIRGTDTQYF; CDR3nt: TGCAGCGTTGAAGGAATAAGGGGAACAGATACGCAGTATTTT
d_gene: TRBD1; v_gene: TRBV4-1; j_gene: TRBJ2-4; abundance: few; CDR3aa: CASSQGSLSRDRPTKNIQYF; CDR3nt: TGCGCCAGCAGCCAAGGGTCTCTTTCTAGGGACAGGCCTACCAAAAACATTCAGTACTTC
d_gene: TRBD2; v_gene: TRBV29-1; j_gene: TRBJ2-1; abundance: NA; CDR3aa: CSVAGTSGGGNEQFF; CDR3nt: TGCAGCGTCGCCGGGACTAGCGGGGGGGGCAATGAGCAGTTCTTC
d_gene: NA; v_gene: TRBV29-1; j_gene: TRBJ1-1; abundance: NA; CDR3aa: CSVRGVSLNTEAFF; CDR3nt: TGCAGCGTTCGGGGTGTCAGTTTGAACACTGAAGCTTTCTTT
d_gene: NA; v_gene: TRBV29-1; j_gene: TRBJ2-7; abundance: NA; CDR3aa: CSVEIVADPYEQYF; CDR3nt: TGCAGCGTTGAAATCGTAGCGGACCCCTACGAGCAGTACTTC
d_gene: TRBD1; v_gene: TRBV5-1; j_gene: TRBJ2-7; abundance: many; CDR3aa: CASRTGTGGDEQYF; CDR3nt: TGCGCCAGCAGGACCGGGACAGGGGGCGACGAGCAGTACTTC
d_gene: TRBD2; v_gene: TRBV7-2; j_gene: TRBJ2-1; abundance: NA; CDR3aa: CASSLGPSGQFF; CDR3nt: TGTGCCAGCAGCTTGGGCCCTAGCGGACAGTTCTTC
d_gene: NA; v_gene: TRBV7-9; j_gene: TRBJ2-5; abundance: NA; CDR3aa: CASSQQDSYQETQYF; CDR3nt: TGTGCCAGCAGCCAACAGGATTCCTACCAAGAGACCCAGTACTTC
d_gene: NA; v_gene: TRBV7-2; j_gene: TRBJ2-3; abundance: NA; CDR3aa: CASSPQLLRTDTQYF; CDR3nt: TGTGCCAGCAGCCCCCAACTCCTCAGGACAGATACGCAGTATTTT
d_gene: NA; v_gene: TRBV6-1; j_gene: TRBJ2-2; abundance: NA; CDR3aa: CASAPQGNTGELFF; CDR3nt: TGTGCCAGCGCACCACAGGGGAACACCGGGGAGCTGTTTTTT
d_gene: TRBD1; v_gene: TRBV12-3/TRBV12-4; j_gene: TRBJ2-1; abundance: NA; CDR3aa: CASSLGAPDRVFNEQFF; CDR3nt: TGTGCCAGCAGTTTAGGAGCCCCGGACAGGGTATTCAATGAGCAGTTCTTC
d_gene: NA; v_gene: TRBV20-1; j_gene: TRBJ2-7; abundance: NA; CDR3aa: CSARLGLQYEQYF; CDR3nt: TGCAGTGCTAGATTAGGACTTCAATACGAGCAGTACTTC
d_gene: NA; v_gene: TRBV5-6; j_gene: TRBJ1-1; abundance: many; CDR3aa: CASSLISSEAFF; CDR3nt: TGTGCCAGCAGCTTGATAAGCTCTGAAGCTTTCTTT
d_gene: NA; v_gene: TRBV2; j_gene: TRBJ2-3; abundance: many; CDR3aa: CASSSRVSTDTQYF; CDR3nt: TGTGCCAGCAGTAGTAGGGTTTCCACAGATACGCAGTATTTT
d_gene: NA; v_gene: TRBV6-5; j_gene: TRBJ2-7; abundance: few; CDR3aa: CASSYSGTGTYEQYF; CDR3nt: TGTGCCAGCAGTTACTCAGGGACGGGCACCTACGAGCAGTACTTC
d_gene: TRBD2; v_gene: TRBV3-1; j_gene: TRBJ2-1; abundance: NA; CDR3aa: CASTTSGRVVEQFF; CDR3nt: TGTGCCAGCACGACTAGCGGGAGAGTGGTTGAGCAGTTCTTC
d_gene: TRBD1; v_gene: TRBV27; j_gene: TRBJ1-2; abundance: NA; CDR3aa: CASSFGGQGAWGYTF; CDR3nt: TGTGCCAGCAGTTTTGGAGGACAGGGGGCGTGGGGCTACACCTTC
d_gene: TRBD1; v_gene: TRBV7-8; j_gene: TRBJ2-1; abundance: few; CDR3aa: CASSFPADRVATNEQFF; CDR3nt: TGTGCCAGCAGCTTCCCTGCGGACAGGGTGGCCACCAATGAGCAGTTCTTC
d_gene: NA; v_gene: TRBV12-2; j_gene: TRBJ2-7; abundance: NA; CDR3aa: CASRLILYEQYF; CDR3nt: TGTGCAAGTCGCTTAATTCTCTATGAGCAGTACTTC
d_gene: TRBD1; v_gene: TRBV12-3/TRBV12-4; j_gene: TRBJ2-7; abundance: many; CDR3aa: CASNGGQGSYEQYF; CDR3nt: TGTGCCAGCAATGGGGGACAGGGGAGCTACGAGCAGTACTTC
d_gene: TRBD1; v_gene: TRBV11-1; j_gene: TRBJ2-6; abundance: NA; CDR3aa: CASMIPGQGLSGANVLTF; CDR3nt: TGTGCCAGCATGATACCGGGACAGGGGCTCTCTGGGGCCAACGTCCTGACTTTC
d_gene: NA; v_gene: TRBV7-9; j_gene: TRBJ1-1; abundance: NA; CDR3aa: CAVPGLRMSTEAFF; CDR3nt: TGTGCCGTTCCGGGCCTCCGGATGAGCACTGAAGCTTTCTTT
d_gene: NA; v_gene: TRBV28; j_gene: TRBJ2-6; abundance: NA; CDR3aa: CASNPQGSGANVLTF; CDR3nt: TGTGCCAGCAATCCCCAGGGCTCTGGGGCCAACGTCCTGACTTTC
d_gene: TRBD2; v_gene: TRBV11-2; j_gene: TRBJ2-6; abundance: NA; CDR3aa: CASSPLEGGPTGANVLTF; CDR3nt: TGTGCCAGCAGCCCCCTGGAGGGAGGGCCAACTGGGGCCAACGTCCTGACTTTC
d_gene: NA; v_gene: TRBV7-9; j_gene: TRBJ2-1; abundance: few; CDR3aa: CASSLASNSPSGQFF; CDR3nt: TGTGCCAGCAGCTTAGCGAGTAACAGCCCTTCAGGGCAGTTCTTC
d_gene: TRBD1; v_gene: TRBV12-3/TRBV12-4; j_gene: TRBJ2-4; abundance: once; CDR3aa: CASSLGQKNPLAKNIQYF; CDR3nt: TGTGCCAGCAGTTTGGGACAGAAAAATCCACTAGCCAAAAACATTCAGTACTTC
d_gene: TRBD1; v_gene: TRBV18; j_gene: TRBJ2-3; abundance: NA; CDR3aa: CASSRDSSTDTQYF; CDR3nt: TGTGCCAGCTCACGGGACAGTAGCACAGATACGCAGTATTTT
d_gene: NA; v_gene: TRBV20-1; j_gene: TRBJ2-2; abundance: NA; CDR3aa: CSARAYPGGPTGELFF; CDR3nt: TGCAGTGCTAGAGCTTATCCAGGGGGGCCCACCGGGGAGCTGTTTTTT
d_gene: NA; v_gene: TRBV11-1; j_gene: TRBJ2-1; abundance: few; CDR3aa: CASSLSAGQAYNEQFF; CDR3nt: TGTGCCAGCAGCTTAAGCGCAGGGCAGGCCTACAATGAGCAGTTCTTC
d_gene: NA; v_gene: TRBV10-3; j_gene: TRBJ1-5; abundance: NA; CDR3aa: CAISESHGMQLQHF; CDR3nt: TGTGCCATCAGTGAGTCGCATGGAATGCAGCTCCAGCATTTT
d_gene: TRBD1; v_gene: TRBV4-2; j_gene: TRBJ2-5; abundance: NA; CDR3aa: CASSHGDRDQETQYF; CDR3nt: TGTGCCAGCAGCCACGGAGACAGGGACCAAGAGACCCAGTACTTC
d_gene: TRBD1; v_gene: TRBV2; j_gene: TRBJ1-1; abundance: many; CDR3aa: CASSEVGAGGAFF; CDR3nt: TGTGCCAGCAGTGAAGTCGGGGCAGGGGGGGCTTTCTTT
d_gene: NA; v_gene: TRBV12-3/TRBV12-4; j_gene: TRBJ2-2; abundance: NA; CDR3aa: CASSLGGMGGTGELFF; CDR3nt: TGTGCCAGCAGTTTAGGGGGGATGGGTGGAACCGGGGAGCTGTTTTTT
d_gene: NA; v_gene: TRBV5-1; j_gene: TRBJ2-7; abundance: NA; CDR3aa: CASSLVSRQYEQYF; CDR3nt: TGCGCCAGCAGCTTGGTGTCTCGACAGTACGAGCAGTACTTC
d_gene: NA; v_gene: TRBV5-1; j_gene: TRBJ2-7; abundance: many; CDR3aa: CASSPVRAGLRDEQYF; CDR3nt: TGCGCCAGCAGCCCCGTGCGGGCAGGCCTTAGGGACGAGCAGTACTTC
d_gene: NA; v_gene: TRBV7-9; j_gene: TRBJ2-7; abundance: many; CDR3aa: CASSLLSSEQYF; CDR3nt: TGTGCCAGCAGCTTATTATCGAGCGAGCAGTACTTC
d_gene: TRBD1; v_gene: TRBV7-2; j_gene: TRBJ1-1; abundance: NA; CDR3aa: CASSLGGTGGKQAFF; CDR3nt: TGTGCCAGCAGCTTAGGCGGGACAGGGGGCAAACAAGCTTTCTTT
d_gene: TRBD1; v_gene: TRBV20-1; j_gene: TRBJ2-7; abundance: NA; CDR3aa: CSAPSDRAYEQYF; CDR3nt: TGCAGTGCCCCCTCCGACAGGGCTTACGAGCAGTACTTC